This T cell receptor (beta chain) was observed in a study of T-cell memory formation after mild COVID-19. Sample share makes this clonotype medium-sized. Its antigen is undetermined. Broader study findings: Some clones that responded turned up in pre-infection memory, which suggests that cross-reactive memory joined in. There was a balanced CD4/CD8 profile in clones contracting day 15 to 85, and later expanders leaned CD4+. The main location of contracting CD4+ clones was CM and EM, and that of contracting CD8+ clones was EMRA.

CDR3 length equals 13 residues. Germline V CDR1 and CDR2: SEHNR, FQNEAQ (reference sequence). Between the trimmed V and J ends, which lost 2 bases and 7 bases, there was a span of 11 bases. After 5'RACE with constant-segment primers, TCR alpha and TCR beta cDNA libraries carrying sample barcodes and UMIs were obtained. One entry per CDR3 protein results from TCRdb running MiXCR on the 5' RACE reads. The data contain thousands of distinct CDR3 sequences, about a fifth of them singletons. The sequenced sample was PBMCs or a T cell subset sorted from them (not recorded which). The TCR originated in an adult woman who had mild COVID-19 (a few samples of this study predate the infection). Cell type and time point are not known. The rearrangement links TRBV7-9 to TRBJ1-1; D gene uncertain. The CDR3 DNA follows: TGTGCCAGCAGCTTACCGGCGGGCCTTGAAGCTTTCTTT. Protein sequence: CASSLPAGLEAFF.